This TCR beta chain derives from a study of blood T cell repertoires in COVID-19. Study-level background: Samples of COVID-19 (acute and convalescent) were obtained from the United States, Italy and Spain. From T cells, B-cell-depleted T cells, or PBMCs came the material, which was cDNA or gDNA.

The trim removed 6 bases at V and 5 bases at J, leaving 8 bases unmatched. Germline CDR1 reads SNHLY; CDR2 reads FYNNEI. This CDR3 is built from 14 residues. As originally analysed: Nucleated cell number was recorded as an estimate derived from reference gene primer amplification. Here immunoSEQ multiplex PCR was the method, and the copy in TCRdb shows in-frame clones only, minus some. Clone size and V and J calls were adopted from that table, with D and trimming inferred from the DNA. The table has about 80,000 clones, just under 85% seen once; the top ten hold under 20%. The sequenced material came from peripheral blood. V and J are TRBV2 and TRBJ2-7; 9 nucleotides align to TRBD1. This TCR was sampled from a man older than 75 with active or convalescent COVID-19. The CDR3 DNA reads TGTGCCAGCAGGTTGACAGGGGGGTTGGACGAGCAGTACGTC. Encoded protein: CASRLTGGLDEQYV.